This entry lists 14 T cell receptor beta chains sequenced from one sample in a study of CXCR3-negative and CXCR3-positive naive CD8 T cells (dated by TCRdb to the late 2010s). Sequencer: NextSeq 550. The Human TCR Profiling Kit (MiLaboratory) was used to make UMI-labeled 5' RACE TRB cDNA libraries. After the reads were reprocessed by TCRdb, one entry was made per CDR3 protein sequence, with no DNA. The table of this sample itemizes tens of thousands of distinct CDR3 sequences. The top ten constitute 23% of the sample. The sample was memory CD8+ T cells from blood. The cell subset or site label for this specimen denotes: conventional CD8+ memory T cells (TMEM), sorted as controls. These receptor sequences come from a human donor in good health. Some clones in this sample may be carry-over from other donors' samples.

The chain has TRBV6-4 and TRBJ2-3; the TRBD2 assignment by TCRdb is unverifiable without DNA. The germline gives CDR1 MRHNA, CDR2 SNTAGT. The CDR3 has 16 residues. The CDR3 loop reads CASSDSLAGSTDTQYF.

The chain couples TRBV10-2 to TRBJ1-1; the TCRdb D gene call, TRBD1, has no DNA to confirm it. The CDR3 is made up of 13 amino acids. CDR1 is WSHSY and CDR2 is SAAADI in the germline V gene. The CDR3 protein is CASSEGGAEEAFF.

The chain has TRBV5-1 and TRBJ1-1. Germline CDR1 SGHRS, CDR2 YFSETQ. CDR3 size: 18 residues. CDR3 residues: CASSPGPRLIGMNTEAFF. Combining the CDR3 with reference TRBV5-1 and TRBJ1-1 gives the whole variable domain KAGVTQTPRYLIKTRGQQVTLSCSPISGHRSVSWYQQTPGQGLQFLFEYFSETQRNKGNFPGRFSGRQFSNSRSEMNVSTLELGDSALYLCASSPGPRLIGMNTEAFFGQGTRLTVV.

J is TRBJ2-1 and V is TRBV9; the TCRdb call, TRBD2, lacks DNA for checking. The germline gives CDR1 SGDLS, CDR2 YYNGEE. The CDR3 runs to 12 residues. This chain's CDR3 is CATSSGGDEQFF.

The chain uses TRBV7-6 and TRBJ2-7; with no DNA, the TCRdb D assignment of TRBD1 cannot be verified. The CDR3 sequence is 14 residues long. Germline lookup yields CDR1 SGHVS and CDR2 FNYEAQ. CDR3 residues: CASSLAGRGYEQYF.

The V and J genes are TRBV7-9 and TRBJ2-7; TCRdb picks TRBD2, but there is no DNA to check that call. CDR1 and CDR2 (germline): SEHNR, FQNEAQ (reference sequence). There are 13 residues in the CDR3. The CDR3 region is CASGGTSSYEQYF.

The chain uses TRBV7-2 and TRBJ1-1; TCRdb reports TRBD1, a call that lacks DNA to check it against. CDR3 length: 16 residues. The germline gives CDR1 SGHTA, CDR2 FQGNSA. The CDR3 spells CASSQSRDRVSTEAFF.

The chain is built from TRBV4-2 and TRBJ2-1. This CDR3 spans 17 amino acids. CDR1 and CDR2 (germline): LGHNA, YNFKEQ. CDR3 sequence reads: CASSQDLDTHAYNEQFF.

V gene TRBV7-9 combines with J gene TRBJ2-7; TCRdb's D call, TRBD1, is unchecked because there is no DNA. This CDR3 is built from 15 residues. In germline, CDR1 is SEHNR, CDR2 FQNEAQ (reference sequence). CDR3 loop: CASSLPGQGVGEQYF.

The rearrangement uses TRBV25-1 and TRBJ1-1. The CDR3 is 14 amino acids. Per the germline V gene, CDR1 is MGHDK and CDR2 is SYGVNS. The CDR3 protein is CASSESKGNTEAFF.

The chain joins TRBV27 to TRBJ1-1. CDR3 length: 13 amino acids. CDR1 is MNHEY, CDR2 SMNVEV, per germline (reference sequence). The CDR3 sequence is CASNDFREGEAFF.

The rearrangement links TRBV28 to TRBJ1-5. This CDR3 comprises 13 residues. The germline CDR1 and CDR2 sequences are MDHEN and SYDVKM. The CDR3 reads CASSLRQNQPQHF.

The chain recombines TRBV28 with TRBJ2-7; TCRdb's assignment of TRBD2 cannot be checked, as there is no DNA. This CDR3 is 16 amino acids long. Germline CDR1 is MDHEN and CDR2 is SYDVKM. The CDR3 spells CASSSAAASGTYEQYF. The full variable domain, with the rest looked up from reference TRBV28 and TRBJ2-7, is DVKVTQSSRYLVKRTGEKVFLECVQDMDHENMFWYRQDPGLGLRLIYFSYDVKMKEKGDIPEGYSVSREKKERFSLILESASTNQTSMYLCASSSAAASGTYEQYFGPGTRLTVT.

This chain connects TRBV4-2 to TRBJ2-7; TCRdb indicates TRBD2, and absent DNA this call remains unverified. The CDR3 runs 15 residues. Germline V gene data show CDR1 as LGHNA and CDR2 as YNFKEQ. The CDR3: CASSPTVEGGNEQYF.